This T cell receptor beta chain was captured in a study of memory CD8 T cells in hepatitis C reinfection. Study overall: Samples late or after reinfection came 12 to 24 weeks post-detection.

Germline V gene lookup returns CDR1 MGHRA and CDR2 YSYEKL. Between the trimmed V and J ends, which lost 3 bases and 6 bases, there was a span of 14 bases. The CDR3 has 14 residues. Clones were sequenced by immunoSEQ multiplex PCR, and TCRdb holds only the in-frame ones, with some missing. Among some 46,000 clones, roughly 89% were seen once, and the ten largest hold around 0.78%. Time point in this sample: late/post reinfection, 12 to 24 weeks after detection. No in vitro expansion preceded TCR sequencing of the sorted cells. The sequencing sample was made of naive CD8+ T cells sorted from blood. This TCR was recovered from a man aged 18 to 35 with hepatitis C virus infection. The V call is TRBV4-1, the J call TRBJ1-1; tentatively, D is TRBD1 (6 bases). The CDR3 region has the DNA TGCGCCAGCAGCCAGAATCAGGGGTTGGCTGAAGCTTTCTTT. It translates to CASSQNQGLAEAFF.